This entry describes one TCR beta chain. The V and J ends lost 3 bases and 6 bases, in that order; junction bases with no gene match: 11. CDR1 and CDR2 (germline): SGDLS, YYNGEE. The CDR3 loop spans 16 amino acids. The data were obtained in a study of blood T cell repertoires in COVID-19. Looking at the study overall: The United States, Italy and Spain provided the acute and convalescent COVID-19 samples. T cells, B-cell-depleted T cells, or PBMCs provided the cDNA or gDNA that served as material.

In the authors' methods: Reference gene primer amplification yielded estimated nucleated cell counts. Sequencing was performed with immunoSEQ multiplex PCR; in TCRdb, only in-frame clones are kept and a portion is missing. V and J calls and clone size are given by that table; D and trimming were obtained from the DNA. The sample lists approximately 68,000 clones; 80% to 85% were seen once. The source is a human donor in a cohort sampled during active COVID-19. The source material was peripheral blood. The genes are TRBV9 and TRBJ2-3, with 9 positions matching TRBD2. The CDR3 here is CASSADSGRIIDTQYF. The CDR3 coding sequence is TGTGCCAGCAGCGCAGACAGCGGGAGGATAATCGATACGCAGTATTTT.